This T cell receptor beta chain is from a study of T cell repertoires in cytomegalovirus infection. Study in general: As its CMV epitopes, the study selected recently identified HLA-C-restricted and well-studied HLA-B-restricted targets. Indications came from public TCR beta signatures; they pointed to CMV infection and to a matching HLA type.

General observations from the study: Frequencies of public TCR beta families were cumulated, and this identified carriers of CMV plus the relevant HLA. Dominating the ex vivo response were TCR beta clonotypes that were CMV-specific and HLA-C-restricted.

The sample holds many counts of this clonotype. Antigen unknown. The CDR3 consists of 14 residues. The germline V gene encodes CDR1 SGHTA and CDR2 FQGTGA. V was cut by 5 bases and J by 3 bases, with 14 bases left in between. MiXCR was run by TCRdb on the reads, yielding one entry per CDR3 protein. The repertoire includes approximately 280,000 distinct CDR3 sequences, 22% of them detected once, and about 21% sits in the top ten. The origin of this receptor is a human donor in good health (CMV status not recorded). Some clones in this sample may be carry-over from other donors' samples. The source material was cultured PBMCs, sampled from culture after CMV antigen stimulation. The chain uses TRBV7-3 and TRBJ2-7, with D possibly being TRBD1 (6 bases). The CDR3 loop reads CASSLQGRSYEQYF. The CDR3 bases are TGTGCCAGCAGCCTACAGGGCCGGAGCTACGAGCAGTACTTC.